Below, 30 T cell receptor beta chains from the same sample are listed, as sequenced in a study of monozygotic twins with inflammatory bowel disease. Following a re-call of the 5' RACE reads, TCRdb has one entry per CDR3 protein and lacks DNA. The sample includes a few hundred thousand distinct CDR3 sequences. Sequences were obtained from blood. The receptors derive from a human donor with ulcerative colitis or Crohn's disease, or a healthy co-twin of an affected twin (not recorded which).

The chain couples TRBV4-1 to TRBJ2-7; TCRdb's D gene call, TRBD1, goes unchecked for lack of DNA. Germline assignment: CDR1 MGHRA and CDR2 YSYEKL. The length of the CDR3 is 16 residues. CDR3 sequence: CASSQSPGQASYEQYF.

This rearrangement joins TRBV29-1 to TRBJ1-1; TCRdb's D call of TRBD1 is untestable without DNA. The CDR3 covers 12 residues. Germline V gene sequence: CDR1 SQVTM, CDR2 ANQGSEA. The CDR3 loop is CSVSRGDTEAFF.

The V and J genes are TRBV4-3 and TRBJ2-3; TCRdb's assignment of TRBD2 cannot be checked, as there is no DNA. This CDR3 contains 15 residues. CDR1 and CDR2 from the germline V gene are LGHNA and YSLEER. CDR3 sequence reads: CASSHPSGGLDTQYF.

This chain connects TRBV6-1 to TRBJ2-2; TCRdb calls TRBD1, which cannot be checked without DNA. The CDR3 has 16 residues. In germline, CDR1 is MNHNS, CDR2 SASEGT. CDR3 region: CASSEGGQGYTGELFF.

This rearrangement joins TRBV20-1 to TRBJ2-7. The germline CDR1 and CDR2 sequences are DFQATT and SNEGSKA (reference sequence). CDR3 size: 13 residues. CDR3 sequence: CSAPDLDPYEQYF.

The J gene is TRBJ1-1, the V gene TRBV6-5. Germline V gene data show CDR1 as MNHEY and CDR2 as SVGAGI. This CDR3 is built from 19 residues. This CDR3 reads CASSYSRLVGLSMNTEAFF.

V gene TRBV4-2 combines with J gene TRBJ2-3; TCRdb gives TRBD1 as the D gene, but with no DNA this cannot be confirmed. The germline V gene has CDR1 LGHNA and CDR2 YNFKEQ. The CDR3 sequence is 16 residues long. The CDR3 here is CASSQHEGGNTDTQYF.

The chain recombines TRBV20-1 with TRBJ2-3; the TRBD2 assignment by TCRdb is unverifiable without DNA. Germline-derived CDR1 and CDR2 are DFQATT and SNEGSKA (reference sequence). This CDR3 has 16 amino acids. The CDR3 sequence is CSAYARTSGGTDTQYF.

The chain carries TRBV12-3 or TRBV12-4 and TRBJ2-3; TCRdb indicates TRBD1, and absent DNA this call remains unverified. This CDR3 comprises 15 residues. CDR3 loop: CASSPYRGGTDTQYF.

The V gene is TRBV11-2, the J gene TRBJ1-2. The germline gives CDR1 SGHAT, CDR2 FQNNGV. There are 14 residues in the CDR3. CDR3 amino acids: CASSLVGGLYGYTF.

The chain carries TRBV7-9 and TRBJ2-7; the D call of TRBD1 rests on TCRdb alone, since no DNA is present to check it. CDR3 size: 15 residues. Germline assignment: CDR1 SEHNR and CDR2 FQNEAQ (reference sequence). CDR3 protein: CASSTNRGFLSEQYF.

This chain joins TRBV7-2 and TRBJ1-5. Germline V gene data show CDR1 as SGHTA and CDR2 as FQGNSA. CDR3 length: 15 amino acids. CDR3 residues: CASSPQYSFNQPQHF.

This chain uses TRBV7-9 with TRBJ1-5; TCRdb's D gene call, TRBD1, goes unchecked for lack of DNA. The CDR3 is 14 amino acids. The germline gives CDR1 SEHNR, CDR2 FQNEAQ (reference sequence). CDR3 loop: CASSSGRGRQPQHF.

This sequence joins TRBV7-6 and TRBJ2-1; TCRdb outputs TRBD2, but without DNA this stays unchecked. Germline values: CDR1 SGHVS, CDR2 FNYEAQ. CDR3 length equals 17 residues. CDR3 region: CASSRRQGGGVNNEQFF. Combining the CDR3 with reference TRBV7-6 and TRBJ2-1 gives the whole variable domain GAGVSQSPRYKVTKRGQDVALRCDPISGHVSLYWYRQALGQGPEFLTYFNYEAQQDKSGLPNDRFSAERPEGSISTLTIQRTEQRDSAMYRCASSRRQGGGVNNEQFFGPGTRLTVL.

The chain employs TRBV12-3 or TRBV12-4 and TRBJ2-2; TCRdb's assignment of TRBD2 cannot be checked, as there is no DNA. This CDR3 region has 16 residues. This CDR3 is CASSFISGGYTGELFF.

The chain carries TRBV18 and TRBJ1-6. The CDR3 is made up of 16 amino acids. Germline V gene lookup returns CDR1 KGHSH and CDR2 LQKENI. Here the CDR3 reads CASSPSVSSVNSPLHF.

The J gene is TRBJ2-1, the V gene TRBV20-1; the TRBD1 assignment by TCRdb is unverifiable without DNA. CDR1 DFQATT and CDR2 SNEGSKA come from the germline V gene (reference sequence). This CDR3 is built from 15 residues. CDR3: CSILTIPDTHNEQFF.

The chain's CDR3 is CSAGRPGLGSEQYF. The chain uses TRBV20-1 and TRBJ2-7; TCRdb gives TRBD1 as the D gene, but with no DNA this cannot be confirmed. This CDR3 is built from 14 residues. The germline V gene has CDR1 DFQATT and CDR2 SNEGSKA (reference sequence).

The chain is built from TRBV5-1 and TRBJ1-2. The CDR3 loop spans 13 amino acids. CDR1 and CDR2 from the germline V gene are SGHRS and YFSETQ. The CDR3 reads CASSLNGGSGYTF.

The V call is TRBV5-1, the J call TRBJ2-7; TCRdb outputs TRBD2, but without DNA this stays unchecked. The CDR3 runs to 15 residues. The germline gives CDR1 SGHRS, CDR2 YFSETQ. The CDR3 protein is CASSLEGSGVNEQYF.

The J gene is TRBJ2-5, the V gene TRBV25-1. Germline-derived CDR1 and CDR2 are MGHDK and SYGVNS. This CDR3 is built from 12 residues. The CDR3 protein is CATSPYQETQYF.

The chain is built from TRBV5-8 and TRBJ2-2; TCRdb selects TRBD1, and the lack of DNA leaves this call unchecked. The germline V gene encodes CDR1 SGHTS and CDR2 YDEGEE. The CDR3 has 14 residues. The CDR3 reads CASTPRPYTGELFF.

The chain employs TRBV27 and TRBJ2-5; TCRdb designates TRBD1, a call that cannot be tested without DNA. Germline V gene lookup returns CDR1 MNHEY and CDR2 SMNVEV (reference sequence). The length of the CDR3 is 13 residues. CDR3 sequence: CASAWDDQETQYF.

CDR3 amino acids: CASSFSGGASSEQFF. J is TRBJ2-1 and V is TRBV28; the TRBD2 assignment by TCRdb is unverifiable without DNA. The germline CDR1 and CDR2 sequences are MDHEN and SYDVKM. The CDR3 length is 15 residues.

The chain joins TRBV7-6 to TRBJ2-5; TCRdb outputs TRBD1, but without DNA this stays unchecked. From germline, CDR1 is SGHVS and CDR2 FNYEAQ. CDR3 length: 14 amino acids. CDR3 residues: CASSSGGRPETQYF.

J is TRBJ1-6 and V is TRBV12-3 or TRBV12-4; TCRdb's D call of TRBD1 is untestable without DNA. The CDR3 consists of 15 residues. CDR3 residues: CASSPRGPQGDPLHF.

The chain recombines TRBV20-1 with TRBJ2-1; TCRdb returns TRBD1, unconfirmable since there is no DNA. Germline V gives CDR1 DFQATT, CDR2 SNEGSKA (reference sequence). This CDR3 has 12 amino acids. CDR3 amino acids: CSALDRSNEQFF.

The rearrangement joins TRBV5-4 to TRBJ2-6. Germline assignment: CDR1 SGHNT and CDR2 YYREEE (reference sequence). The CDR3 consists of 17 residues. The CDR3 region is CASSFRRVDSGANVLTF.

The chain recombines TRBV7-2 with TRBJ1-2. The CDR3 loop spans 13 amino acids. Germline V gene sequence: CDR1 SGHTA, CDR2 FQGNSA. The CDR3 protein is CASSLFSNYGYTF.

The V call is TRBV2, the J call TRBJ1-5. The CDR3 covers 16 residues. Germline CDR1 is SNHLY and CDR2 is FYNNEI. CDR3: CASSVGGSYSNQPQHF.